The source of this T cell receptor beta chain is a study of blood T cell repertoires in COVID-19. Study background: The United States, Italy and Spain supplied acute and convalescent COVID-19 samples. PBMCs, B-cell-depleted T cells, or T cells provided the cDNA or gDNA that made up the material.

The V gene lost 0 bases and the J gene lost 1 base, with 10 bases spanning the gap. Per the germline V gene, CDR1 is SGDLS and CDR2 is YYNGEE. CDR3 length: 15 residues. In the study's own analysis: Estimates of nucleated cell counts were drawn from the amplification of reference gene primers. TCRdb's table, derived via immunoSEQ multiplex PCR, lists solely in-frame clones and lacks some. V and J calls and clone size come straight from that table; D and trimming were deduced from the DNA. The profile shows roughly 140,000 clones, roughly 90% of them singletons. Sequenced material: peripheral blood. The rearrangement links TRBV9 to TRBJ1-2; D remains unclear. This sequence originates from a man aged 50 to 60 with active or convalescent COVID-19. The CDR3 coding sequence is TGTGCCAGCAGCGTAGGGTCGCGGGATAACTATGGCTACACCTTC. It yields the protein CASSVGSRDNYGYTF.